The next 10 T cell receptor beta chains were all read from a single sample in a study of cytomegalovirus exposure and HLA in healthy donors. It was with 60 Vbeta and 13 Jbeta primers that the PCR ran. Repertoires were generated with immunoSEQ multiplex PCR, while TCRdb's copy carries only in-frame clones and drops some. Here the sample spans about 170,000 clones, roughly 76% being singletons. Material: PBMCs. The origin of the receptors is a woman younger than 35 in good health and CMV-seropositive.

V is TRBV4-3 and J is TRBJ2-3, with TRBD2 matching 9 bases. The CDR3 extends over 16 amino acids. With V trimmed by 4 bases and J by 1 base, 6 bases remained unmatched. Germline loops: CDR1 LGHNA, CDR2 YSLEER. CDR3 sequence (DNA): TGCGCCAGCAGCCTTAGCGGGGGTGTGGGCACAGATACGCAGTATTTT. This codes for CASSLSGGVGTDTQYF.

The rearrangement links TRBV2 to TRBJ2-7, with TRBD2 as a possible D gene (5 bases). Germline loops: CDR1 SNHLY, CDR2 FYNNEI. Trimming took 4 bases from V and 3 from J, leaving 7 bases between them. This CDR3 has 12 amino acids. The CDR3 DNA is TGTGCCAGCAGTGCGGGGAACTACGAGCAGTACTTC. Translating gives CASSAGNYEQYF.

The chain employs TRBV5-6 and TRBJ1-4; tentative D call: TRBD1 (6 bases). This CDR3 contains 15 residues. V lost 4 bases and J 6 bases, leaving 16 bases between the germline ends. Germline V gene data show CDR1 as SGHDT and CDR2 as YYEEEE. The CDR3 region has the DNA TGTGCCAGCAGCCCGTCGACAGGCAGGCATGAAAAACTGTTTTTT. It is translated as CASSPSTGRHEKLFF.

J is TRBJ2-1 and V is TRBV6-5; the match to TRBD2 covers 10 bases. The CDR3 extends over 16 amino acids. The ends lost 4 bases at V and 0 bases at J; junction bases unmatched: 3. Germline V lookup: CDR1 MNHEY, CDR2 SVGAGI. The CDR3 reads CASSSVAGGSYNEQFF. DNA of the CDR3: TGTGCCAGCAGTTCCGTAGCGGGGGGCTCCTACAATGAGCAGTTCTTC.

The rearrangement links TRBV7-6 to TRBJ2-2; TRBD1 might be the D (5 bases). Germline CDR1 is SGHVS and CDR2 is FNYEAQ. Trimming removed 5 bases from V and 1 base from J, with 11 bases in between. The CDR3 loop spans 15 amino acids. In DNA form, the CDR3 reads TGTGCCAGCAGCAAACAGGCGTTGAACACCGGGGAGCTGTTTTTT. Translation gives CASSKQALNTGELFF.

The gene calls are TRBV7-9 and TRBJ1-1; D unclear. This CDR3 has 12 residues. The ends were cut back, 1 base at V and 4 bases at J, with 4 bases in the middle. Germline CDR1 is SEHNR and CDR2 is FQNEAQ (reference sequence). The CDR3 sequence: CASSLDGTEAFF. CDR3 DNA sequence: TGTGCCAGCAGCTTAGACGGCACTGAAGCTTTCTTT.

Only one count was recorded for this clone. The genes are TRBV19 and TRBJ2-5, with 8 bases that match TRBD2. Germline-derived CDR1 and CDR2 are LNHDA and SQIVND (reference sequence). Germline trimming cut 0 bases from V and 5 bases from J; bases unmatched to any gene: 2. The CDR3 length is 14 residues. CDR3 coding DNA: TGTGCCAGTAGTATAGAGGGCGGGGGGGAGACCCAGTACTTC. Protein: CASSIEGGGETQYF.

The chain employs TRBV5-1 and TRBJ1-6, with D maybe TRBD1 (5 bases). Germline CDR1 SGHRS, CDR2 YFSETQ. The CDR3 spans 15 residues. Trimming cost V 3 bases and J 5 bases, with 12 bases left between them. The CDR3 region has the DNA TGCGCCAGCAGCTGGGGATCGACAGATAATTCACCCCTCCACTTT. Its protein is CASSWGSTDNSPLHF. Complete variable domain (other parts from reference TRBV5-1 and TRBJ1-6): KAGVTQTPRYLIKTRGQQVTLSCSPISGHRSVSWYQQTPGQGLQFLFEYFSETQRNKGNFPGRFSGRQFSNSRSEMNVSTLELGDSALYLCASSWGSTDNSPLHFGNGTRLTVT.

The chain employs TRBV7-6 and TRBJ2-7; TRBD1 aligns across 10 bases. The V and J ends lost 2 bases and 3 bases, in that order; junction bases with no gene match: 7. The germline V gene has CDR1 SGHVS and CDR2 FNYEAQ. The CDR3 sequence is 16 residues long. CDR3 sequence: CASSLTRQGAGYEQYF. For the CDR3, the DNA is TGTGCCAGCAGCTTAACGAGACAGGGGGCGGGCTACGAGCAGTACTTC.

This chain uses TRBV29-1 with TRBJ1-1; D is uncertain. Germline CDR1 and CDR2: SQVTM and ANQGSEA. CDR3 length equals 13 residues. V lost 6 bases and J lost 0, with 11 bases in between. This CDR3 is CSVMPPVNTEAFF. CDR3 sequence (DNA): TGCAGCGTCATGCCGCCGGTGAACACTGAAGCTTTCTTT.